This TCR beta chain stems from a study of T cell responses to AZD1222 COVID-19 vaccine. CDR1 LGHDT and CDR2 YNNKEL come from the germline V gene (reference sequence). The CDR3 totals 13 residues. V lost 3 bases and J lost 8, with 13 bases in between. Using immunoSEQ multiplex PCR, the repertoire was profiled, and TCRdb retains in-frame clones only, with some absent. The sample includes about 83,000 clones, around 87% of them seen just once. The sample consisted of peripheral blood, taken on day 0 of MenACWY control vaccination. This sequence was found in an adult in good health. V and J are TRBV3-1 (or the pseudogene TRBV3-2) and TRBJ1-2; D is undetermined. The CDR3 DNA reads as TGTGCCAGCAGCCAGGTACAGTCGGGCGGCTACACCTTC. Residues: CASSQVQSGGYTF.